This T cell receptor (beta chain) comes out of a study of blood T cell repertoires in COVID-19. About the study: Some COVID-19 samples were acute and others convalescent; all came from the United States, Italy and Spain. PBMCs, B-cell-depleted T cells, or T cells provided the cDNA or gDNA that made up the material.

The CDR3 contains 14 residues. Trimming pared 5 bases from V and 2 bases from J, leaving 10 bases between. In germline, CDR1 is SEHNR, CDR2 FQNEAQ (reference sequence). This clone was counted a few times. Per the study methods: The authors estimated nucleated cell counts from reference gene primer amplification. The table came from immunoSEQ multiplex PCR; TCRdb's copy has only in-frame clones and leaves some out. V, J and clone size reflect that table, while D and trimming were determined from the DNA. The table has about 120,000 clones, 72% seen once. This TCR derives from a woman aged 55-69 years with acute or convalescent COVID-19. The V and J genes are TRBV7-9 and TRBJ1-5, with D unclear. Sequenced input: peripheral blood. For the CDR3, the DNA is TGTGCCAGCAGCCTCGGGCGGGGCAATCAGCCCCAGCATTTT. Its translation: CASSLGRGNQPQHF.